The sequence of this T cell receptor (beta chain) was determined in a study of blood T cells in healthy people across ages. Study observations and caveats: Getting older went along with TCR beta diversity per million T cells dropping roughly linearly. Long-lived and aged donors differed, with more naive CD4+ cells and higher diversity in the long-lived.

In regard to this clonotype: What it recognizes is unknown. At one boundary the junction diverges from the germline segment, which might be a read error.

It was with a sample-barcoded 5' primer and a J-beta primer mix that a second PCR of about 7 to 12 cycles was run. Tagging of each cDNA molecule was performed by a template-switch adaptor with 12 random nucleotides. TCRdb reanalysed the 5' RACE reads using MiXCR and keeps one entry per CDR3 protein. The data show under 2,000,000 distinct CDR3 sequences, roughly 50% seen once. The sample comprised blood. This TCR was recovered from a woman in her thirties or forties in good health.

The CDR3 region is CTSSLASGLAGAQYF. CDR3 sequence (DNA): TGTACCAGCAGCTTAGCGAGCGGACTAGCGGGAGCCCAGTACTTC. The chain joins TRBV7-9 to TRBJ2-5; 13 bases map to TRBD2. Germline V lookup: CDR1 SEHNR, CDR2 FQNEAQ (reference sequence). The CDR3 loop spans 15 amino acids. Full variable domain (missing parts from reference TRBV7-9 and TRBJ2-5): DTGVSQNPRHKITKRGQNVTFRCDPISEHNRLYWYRQTLGQGPEFLTYFQNEAQLEKSRLLSDRFSAERPKGSFSTLEIQRTEQGDSAMYLCTSSLASGLAGAQYFGPGTRLLVL.